One sample yielded the 30 T cell receptor beta chains listed below, sequenced in a study of T cells in localized non-small cell lung cancer. The data were produced by immunoSEQ multiplex PCR, yet TCRdb's version contains in-frame clones alone and is incomplete. The data show under 15,000 clones, around 80% seen once. Here the sequenced sample was peripheral blood, taken before any cancer treatment. These receptors were collected from a male donor older than 55 with stage I lung adenocarcinoma.

In its sample, this clone was seen once. In nucleotides, the CDR3 is TGTGCCAGCATAGAAAGCAGCAATCAGCCCCAGCATTTT. As protein: CASIESSNQPQHF. The chain carries TRBV6-5 and TRBJ1-5; D not certain. Germline V CDR1 and CDR2: MNHEY, SVGAGI. This CDR3 comprises 13 residues. Trimming took 7 bases from V and 1 from J, leaving 8 bases between them.

The chain carries TRBV7-9 and TRBJ1-2, with 7 nucleotides matching TRBD1. With V trimmed by 4 bases and J by 7 bases, 15 bases remained unmatched. Germline V lookup: CDR1 SEHNR, CDR2 FQNEAQ (reference sequence). CDR3 length: 16 residues. This CDR3 reads CASSSEKGGLHGGYTF. As DNA, the CDR3 is TGTGCCAGCAGCTCCGAAAAAGGGGGCCTTCACGGTGGCTACACCTTC. Using reference TRBV7-9 and TRBJ1-2 for the parts outside the CDR3, the full variable domain is DTGVSQNPRHKITKRGQNVTFRCDPISEHNRLYWYRQTLGQGPEFLTYFQNEAQLEKSRLLSDRFSAERPKGSFSTLEIQRTEQGDSAMYLCASSSEKGGLHGGYTFGSGTRLTVV.

The gene calls are TRBV2 and TRBJ2-3; 10 bases agree with TRBD1. The CDR3 length is 16 residues. CDR1 is SNHLY and CDR2 is FYNNEI in the germline V gene. Trimming removed 8 bases from V and 2 bases from J; junction bases left unmatched: 10. In DNA form, the CDR3 reads TGTGCCAGCCGGCGTGGAGGGACAGGGGACACAGATACGCAGTATTTT. Translated: CASRRGGTGDTDTQYF.

This clone was observed a single time. This rearrangement joins TRBV18 to TRBJ2-1; D is perhaps TRBD1 (5 bases). Germline values: CDR1 KGHSH, CDR2 LQKENI. The CDR3 spans 14 residues. V lost 5 bases to trimming and J lost 8 bases, with 16 bases between them. Here the CDR3 DNA reads TGTGCCAGCTCAGCCCGTATTAGGGGCGATGAGCAGTTCTTC. It specifies CASSARIRGDEQFF.

The chain links TRBV2 to TRBJ2-7; tentative D call: TRBD1 (5 bases). This CDR3 has 13 amino acids. Germline V gives CDR1 SNHLY, CDR2 FYNNEI. The germline V and J ends were trimmed by 6 bases and 5 bases, with 14 bases remaining between them. CDR3 in amino acids: CASRNQGGNEQYF. The CDR3 DNA reads TGTGCCAGCAGAAATCAGGGTGGGAACGAGCAGTACTTC.

The V call is TRBV28, the J call TRBJ1-6; D remains ambiguous. The CDR3 covers 14 residues. The germline V gene has CDR1 MDHEN and CDR2 SYDVKM. V was pared by 6 bases and J by 6 bases, with 12 bases between. The CDR3 here is CASRKGLANSPLHF. The CDR3 DNA reads as TGTGCCAGCAGGAAAGGGTTAGCTAATTCACCCCTCCACTTT. Based on the CDR3 plus reference TRBV28 and TRBJ1-6, the full variable domain is DVKVTQSSRYLVKRTGEKVFLECVQDMDHENMFWYRQDPGLGLRLIYFSYDVKMKEKGDIPEGYSVSREKKERFSLILESASTNQTSMYLCASRKGLANSPLHFGNGTRLTVT.

The chain carries TRBV11-3 and TRBJ2-1; D possibly corresponds to TRBD2 (5 bases). CDR3 length equals 15 residues. Germline V CDR1 and CDR2: SGHNT, YENEEA. V dropped 2 bases and J dropped 7 bases, with 15 bases sitting between them. CDR3 protein: CASSLWPGSLNEQFF. The CDR3 DNA is TGTGCCAGCAGCTTATGGCCGGGAAGTTTAAATGAGCAGTTCTTC.

The chain recombines TRBV12-5 with TRBJ2-5; weak D call: TRBD2 (5 bases). This CDR3 has 14 residues. Germline CDR1 is LGHNT and CDR2 is FRNRAP. Trimming removed 1 base from V and 3 bases from J, with 9 bases in between. The CDR3 loop is CASGLAGLEETQYF. The CDR3 coding sequence is TGTGCTAGTGGTTTGGCCGGACTGGAAGAGACCCAGTACTTC.

J is TRBJ2-1 and V is TRBV13; no clear D. The CDR3 runs 16 residues. Per germline, CDR1 PRHDT and CDR2 FYEKMQ (reference sequence). V was trimmed by 0 bases and J by 9 bases, leaving 18 bases between them. The CDR3: CASSLGANFAAIEQFF. The CDR3 DNA is TGTGCCAGCAGCTTAGGCGCCAATTTCGCAGCTATTGAGCAGTTCTTC.

The chain joins TRBV27 to TRBJ1-5; D remains unclear. The CDR3 contains 14 residues. Trimming took 3 bases from V and 3 from J, leaving 9 bases between them. Germline V gives CDR1 MNHEY, CDR2 SMNVEV (reference sequence). The CDR3 DNA reads TGTGCCAGCAGTTTCTCGGGGTACAATCAGCCCCAGCATTTT. It encodes CASSFSGYNQPQHF.

This chain joins TRBV4-3 and TRBJ2-7, with 10 bases matching TRBD1. With V trimmed by 2 bases and J by 2 bases, 3 bases remained unmatched. CDR3 length equals 15 residues. Per the germline V gene, CDR1 is LGHNA and CDR2 is YSLEER. CDR3 region: CASSQQDRGAYEQYF. CDR3 bases: TGCGCCAGCAGCCAACAGGACAGGGGGGCCTACGAGCAGTACTTC.

The chain employs TRBV13 and TRBJ2-3; no reliable D call. CDR1 PRHDT and CDR2 FYEKMQ come from the germline V gene (reference sequence). This CDR3 contains 15 residues. V was cut by 4 bases and J by 5 bases, with 16 bases left in between. CDR3 protein: CASSSRADQIDTQYF. In DNA, the CDR3 is TGTGCCAGCAGCTCCCGGGCAGACCAGATAGATACGCAGTATTTT. Full variable domain (rest looked up from reference TRBV13 and TRBJ2-3): AAGVIQSPRHLIKEKRETATLKCYPIPRHDTVYWYQQGPGQDPQFLISFYEKMQSDKGSIPDRFSAQQFSDYHSELNMSSLELGDSALYFCASSSRADQIDTQYFGPGTRLTVL.

This clone is a singleton in its sample. The rearrangement links TRBV5-4 to TRBJ2-2; D gene uncertain. The CDR3 sequence is 11 residues long. Germline V lookup: CDR1 SGHNT, CDR2 YYREEE (reference sequence). The V end was cut by 4 bases, the J end by 5 bases, with 3 bases between. The CDR3 sequence: CASSRTGELFF. DNA of the CDR3: TGTGCCAGCAGCCGTACCGGGGAGCTGTTTTTT.

V and J are TRBV5-6 and TRBJ2-3; D remains ambiguous. Between the trimmed V and J ends, which lost 2 bases and 1 base, there was a span of 5 bases. Germline loops: CDR1 SGHDT, CDR2 YYEEEE. The CDR3 loop spans 13 amino acids. CDR3 sequence: CASSLPGTDTQYF. CDR3 in DNA: TGTGCCAGCAGCTTACCAGGCACAGATACGCAGTATTTT.

The chain joins TRBV18 to TRBJ2-5, with a possible D match to TRBD1 (6 bases). With 3 bases removed from V and 3 bases from J, the gap between germline ends came to 11 bases. The CDR3 has 14 residues. Germline V gene data show CDR1 as KGHSH and CDR2 as LQKENI. CDR3: CASSPYRDEETQYF. The CDR3 coding sequence is TGTGCCAGCTCACCCTACAGGGATGAAGAGACCCAGTACTTC.

The rearrangement links TRBV5-5 to TRBJ2-1, with 7 bases fitting TRBD2. Germline-derived CDR1 and CDR2 are SGHKS and YYEKEE (reference sequence). This CDR3 comprises 14 residues. The trim removed 4 bases at V and 7 bases at J, leaving 8 bases unmatched. Here the CDR3 reads CASSIGLERNEQFF. DNA of the CDR3: TGTGCCAGCAGCATAGGACTAGAGAGGAATGAGCAGTTCTTC.

The chain links TRBV7-9 to TRBJ1-1; D not resolved. The germline CDR1 and CDR2 sequences are SEHNR and FQNEAQ (reference sequence). V lost 5 bases to trimming and J lost 0 bases, with 10 bases between them. This CDR3 is 14 amino acids long. CDR3 in DNA: TGTGCCAGCAGCGGGCGGTCACTGAACACTGAAGCTTTCTTT. This codes for CASSGRSLNTEAFF. The full variable domain, in which reference TRBV7-9 and TRBJ1-1 provide the parts outside the CDR3, is DTGVSQNPRHKITKRGQNVTFRCDPISEHNRLYWYRQTLGQGPEFLTYFQNEAQLEKSRLLSDRFSAERPKGSFSTLEIQRTEQGDSAMYLCASSGRSLNTEAFFGQGTRLTVV.

V is TRBV4-3 and J is TRBJ2-2; D assignment may be TRBD1 or TRBD2 (5 bases each). CDR1 and CDR2 from the germline V gene are LGHNA and YSLEER. V lost 0 bases and J lost 3, with 11 bases in between. The CDR3 loop spans 16 amino acids. The CDR3 nucleotides are TGCGCCAGCAGCCAAGATATTGGGACCTACACCGGGGAGCTGTTTTTT. It is translated as CASSQDIGTYTGELFF.

The rearrangement joins TRBV5-4 to TRBJ2-2; 7 positions match TRBD1. The germline V gene encodes CDR1 SGHNT and CDR2 YYREEE (reference sequence). The CDR3 loop spans 16 amino acids. V gave up 3 bases and J gave up 4 bases; unmatched junction bases: 9. CDR3 nucleotides: TGTGCCAGCAGCTATAAACAGGGGCCGAGCACCGGGGAGCTGTTTTTT. Its translation: CASSYKQGPSTGELFF. Full variable domain (missing parts from reference TRBV5-4 and TRBJ2-2): ETGVTQSPTHLIKTRGQQVTLRCSSQSGHNTVSWYQQALGQGPQFIFQYYREEENGRGNFPPRFSGLQFPNYSSELNVNALELDDSALYLCASSYKQGPSTGELFFGEGSRLTVL.

Only one count was recorded for this clone. This chain joins TRBV19 and TRBJ2-7; 10 nucleotides match TRBD1. The V and J ends lost 5 bases and 2 bases, in that order; junction bases with no gene match: 3. Germline V gives CDR1 LNHDA, CDR2 SQIVND (reference sequence). The CDR3 consists of 14 residues. CDR3 region: CASSPGTGAYEQYF. CDR3 nucleotide sequence: TGTGCCAGTAGTCCGGGGACAGGGGCCTACGAGCAGTACTTC.

Details on this clone: One end of the junction does not line up with germline, which may come from a read error. The CDR3 bases are TGCGCCAGCAGCTCCTTGGGACAGGAGGGAGAGACCCAGTACTTC. This translates into CASSSLGQEGETQYF. The chain carries TRBV5-4 and TRBJ2-5; TRBD1 matches 8 bases. From germline, CDR1 is SGHNT and CDR2 YYREEE (reference sequence). The CDR3 covers 15 residues.

This sequence joins TRBV5-1 and TRBJ2-1; D is possibly TRBD1 (5 bases). The CDR3 loop spans 16 amino acids. Trimming took 1 base from V and 1 from J, leaving 12 bases between them. CDR1 is SGHRS and CDR2 is YFSETQ in the germline V gene. CDR3 residues: CASSLRQGISYNEQFF. In DNA, the CDR3 is TGCGCCAGCAGCTTGCGGCAGGGAATATCCTACAATGAGCAGTTCTTC.

CDR3 sequence reads: CASSPTGAYGYTF. CDR3 in DNA: TGTGCCAGCAGCCCAACAGGGGCCTATGGCTACACCTTC. The genes are TRBV28 and TRBJ1-2, with 7 bases fitting TRBD1. This CDR3 spans 13 amino acids. Germline-derived CDR1 and CDR2 are MDHEN and SYDVKM. Losses at the gene ends were 6 bases for V and 4 bases for J; bases not matched to a gene: 5.

This clone was recorded a few times. The rearrangement joins TRBV6-1 to TRBJ1-5; D might be TRBD1 (6 bases). Trimming pared 8 bases from V and 7 bases from J, leaving 21 bases between. Per the germline V gene, CDR1 is MNHNS and CDR2 is SASEGT. This CDR3 comprises 15 residues. The CDR3 sequence is CASRSLTGNEQPQHF. Here the CDR3 DNA reads TGTGCCAGCCGGTCCCTTACAGGGAACGAGCAGCCCCAGCATTTT.

This chain links TRBV28 with TRBJ2-7; TRBD2 matches 7 bases. CDR1 MDHEN and CDR2 SYDVKM come from the germline V gene. This CDR3 region has 15 residues. Trimming took 2 bases from V and 3 from J; bases not matched to a gene: 7. In DNA, the CDR3 is TGTGCCAGCAGTTTACAGGTCCGGGGGGTCTACGAGCAGTACTTC. Amino acid sequence: CASSLQVRGVYEQYF. Full variable domain (missing parts from reference TRBV28 and TRBJ2-7): DVKVTQSSRYLVKRTGEKVFLECVQDMDHENMFWYRQDPGLGLRLIYFSYDVKMKEKGDIPEGYSVSREKKERFSLILESASTNQTSMYLCASSLQVRGVYEQYFGPGTRLTVT.

The rearrangement links TRBV29-1 to TRBJ2-5; TRBD2 aligns across 8 bases. V dropped 7 bases and J dropped 4; count of bases not matched to a gene: 5. The CDR3 runs 12 residues. Germline loops: CDR1 SQVTM, CDR2 ANQGSEA. The CDR3 here is CSAFRGGETQYF. The CDR3 nucleotides read TGCAGCGCCTTCCGGGGGGGAGAGACCCAGTACTTC.

The V gene is TRBV6-4, the J gene TRBJ1-1; possibly TRBD1 for D (5 bases). Germline values: CDR1 MRHNA, CDR2 SNTAGT. Trimming removed 3 bases from V and 4 bases from J, with 9 bases in between. The CDR3 covers 13 residues. CDR3 amino acids: CASSDQGGTEAFF. The CDR3, as DNA: TGTGCCAGCAGTGATCAGGGAGGCACTGAAGCTTTCTTT.

The chain employs TRBV9 and TRBJ2-7; D perhaps matches TRBD2 (6 bases). The CDR3 runs to 16 residues. V was cut by 0 bases and J by 1 base, with 14 bases left in between. The germline CDR1 and CDR2 sequences are SGDLS and YYNGEE. CDR3 sequence: CASSVGGRGGSYEQYF. In DNA form, the CDR3 reads TGTGCCAGCAGCGTAGGGGGTCGGGGAGGATCCTACGAGCAGTACTTC.

This clone is a singleton in its sample. The rearrangement links TRBV28 to TRBJ1-3; maybe TRBD1 (6 bases). Germline loops: CDR1 MDHEN, CDR2 SYDVKM. This CDR3 is 15 amino acids long. Trimming removed 4 bases from V and 5 bases from J, with 15 bases in between. CDR3 in amino acids: CASSSGLTGRNTIYF. The CDR3 DNA is TGTGCCAGCAGTTCGGGGTTGACAGGCCGAAACACCATATATTTT.

The chain is built from TRBV5-8 and TRBJ1-5; D is undetermined. The germline V gene has CDR1 SGHTS and CDR2 YDEGEE. The CDR3 is made up of 13 amino acids. Trimming stripped 0 bases from V and 6 bases from J, with 7 bases between. The CDR3 DNA sequence: TGTGCCAGCAGCTTGGTCGGGGTTCAGCCCCAGCATTTT. Translation: CASSLVGVQPQHF.